This T cell receptor (beta chain) was captured in a study of T cell repertoires in cytomegalovirus infection. One entry per CDR3 protein, called by TCRdb with MiXCR from the reads. The sample comprises about 830,000 distinct CDR3 sequences, about 30% of which are singletons, and around 12% rests with the top ten. Notes on this clonotype: Its antigen is still unknown. One end of the junction varies from germline; a read error may be responsible.

The sample in question was cultured CD8+ T cells from PBMCs, obtained from culture after CMV antigen stimulation. This sequence was found in a human donor in good health (CMV status not recorded). Some clones in this sample may be carry-over from other donors' samples.

CDR3 sequence: CANSTPGTGTNTEAFF. Written as DNA, the CDR3 is TGTGCCAATAGTACCCCCGGGACAGGGACGAACACTGAAGCTTTCTTT. J is TRBJ1-1 and V is TRBV19; 9 nucleotides align to TRBD1. Germline V lookup: CDR1 LNHDA, CDR2 SQIVND (reference sequence). This CDR3 has 16 residues.